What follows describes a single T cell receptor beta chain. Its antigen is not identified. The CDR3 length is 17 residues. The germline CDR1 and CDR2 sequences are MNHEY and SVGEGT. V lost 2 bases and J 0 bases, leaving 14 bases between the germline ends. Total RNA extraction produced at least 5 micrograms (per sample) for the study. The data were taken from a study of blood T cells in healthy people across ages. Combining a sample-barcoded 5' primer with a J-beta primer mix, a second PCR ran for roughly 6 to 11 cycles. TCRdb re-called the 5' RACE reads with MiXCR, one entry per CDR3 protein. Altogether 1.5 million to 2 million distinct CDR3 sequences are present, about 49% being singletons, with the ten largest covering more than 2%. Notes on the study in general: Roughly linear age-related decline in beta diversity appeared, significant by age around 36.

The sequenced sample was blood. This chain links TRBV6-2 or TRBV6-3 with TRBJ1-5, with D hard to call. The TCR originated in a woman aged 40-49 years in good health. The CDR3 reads CASSYPPGGYSNQPQHF. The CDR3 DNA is TGTGCCAGCAGTTACCCGCCAGGAGGTTATAGCAATCAGCCCCAGCATTTT.